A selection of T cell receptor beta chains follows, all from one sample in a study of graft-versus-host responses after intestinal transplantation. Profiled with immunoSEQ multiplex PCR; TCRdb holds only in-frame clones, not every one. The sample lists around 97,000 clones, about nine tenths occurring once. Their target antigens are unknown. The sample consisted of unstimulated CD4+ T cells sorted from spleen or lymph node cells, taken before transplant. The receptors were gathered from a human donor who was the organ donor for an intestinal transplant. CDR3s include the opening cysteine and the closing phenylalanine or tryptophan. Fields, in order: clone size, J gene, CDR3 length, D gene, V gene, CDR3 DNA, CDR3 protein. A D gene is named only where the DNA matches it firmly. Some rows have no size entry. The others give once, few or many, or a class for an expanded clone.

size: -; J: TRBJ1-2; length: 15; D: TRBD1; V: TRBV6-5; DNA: TGTGCCAGCAGTTACTCGGGACAGGGAGGCTATGGCTACACCTTC; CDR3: CASSYSGQGGYGYTF
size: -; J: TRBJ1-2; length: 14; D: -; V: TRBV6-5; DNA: TGTGCCAGCAGTTCCGGGGGGCGCTTCTATGGCTACACCTTC; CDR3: CASSSGGRFYGYTF
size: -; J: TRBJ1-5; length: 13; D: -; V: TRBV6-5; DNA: TGTGCCAGCAGTTACGACAGAGATCAGCCCCAGCATTTT; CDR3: CASSYDRDQPQHF
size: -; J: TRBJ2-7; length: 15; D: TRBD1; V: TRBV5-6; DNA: TGTGCCAGCAGCTTGGGGGACAGGAGCTACTACGAGCAGTACTTC; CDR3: CASSLGDRSYYEQYF
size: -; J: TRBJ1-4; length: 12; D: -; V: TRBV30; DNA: TGTGCCTGGAGCCCGGGTCACGAAAAACTGTTTTTT; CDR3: CAWSPGHEKLFF
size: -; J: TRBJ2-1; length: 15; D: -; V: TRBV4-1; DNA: TGCGCCAGCAGCCTGATCTGGGGGGTCTACAATGAGCAGTTCTTC; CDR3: CASSLIWGVYNEQFF
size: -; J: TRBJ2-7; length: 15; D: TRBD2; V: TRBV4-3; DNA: TGCGCCAGCAGCGGAGGAGCGGGGCGGTCCTACGAGCAGTACTTC; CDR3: CASSGGAGRSYEQYF
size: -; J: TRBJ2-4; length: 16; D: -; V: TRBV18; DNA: TGTGCCAGCTCACCAGAAAACAGTCTTGTCAAAAACATTCAGTACTTC; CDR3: CASSPENSLVKNIQYF
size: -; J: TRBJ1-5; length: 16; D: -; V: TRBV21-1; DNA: TGTGCCAGCAGCAAGGCAGGCGTACTTCTCAATCAGCCCCAGCATTTT; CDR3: CASSKAGVLLNQPQHF
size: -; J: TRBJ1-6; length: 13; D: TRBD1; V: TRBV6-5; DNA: TGTGCCAGCAGGAGACAGGGTAATTCACCCCTCCACTTT; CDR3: CASRRQGNSPLHF
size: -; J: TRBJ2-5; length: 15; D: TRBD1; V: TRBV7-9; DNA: TGTGCCAGCAGCTTTTGGGACAGGGGGCGAGAGACCCAGTACTTC; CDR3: CASSFWDRGRETQYF
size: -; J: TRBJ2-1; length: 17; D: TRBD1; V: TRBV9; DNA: TGTGCCAGCAGCATGGGACAGGGGGTATCGGGGGGAGCCGAGCAGTTCTTC; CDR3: CASSMGQGVSGGAEQFF
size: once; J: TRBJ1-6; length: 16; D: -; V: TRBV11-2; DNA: TGTGCCAGCAGCCACGAGTTCGCGCCGGTTAATTCACCCCTCCACTTT; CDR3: CASSHEFAPVNSPLHF
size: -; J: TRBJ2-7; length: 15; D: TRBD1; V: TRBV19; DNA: TGTGCCAGTAGTATGTCTTCGACAGGGGAACGCGAGCAGTACTTC; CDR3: CASSMSSTGEREQYF
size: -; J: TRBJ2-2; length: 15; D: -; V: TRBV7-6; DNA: TGTGCCAGCAGCTTAAGACAGGCTAAGGCCGGGGAGCTGTTTTTT; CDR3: CASSLRQAKAGELFF
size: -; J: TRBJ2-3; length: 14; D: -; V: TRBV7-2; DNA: TGTGCCAGCAGCTTGAGGGGCGGGGTAGATACGCAGTATTTT; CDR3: CASSLRGGVDTQYF
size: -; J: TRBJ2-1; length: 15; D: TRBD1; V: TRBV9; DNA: TGTGCCAGCAGCGTAGCTGGACAGGTAAAGAGTGAGCAGTTCTTC; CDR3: CASSVAGQVKSEQFF
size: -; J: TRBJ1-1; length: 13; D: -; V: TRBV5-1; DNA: TGCGCCAGCCTGGGGCTTAGTGGCACTGAAGCTTTCTTT; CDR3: CASLGLSGTEAFF
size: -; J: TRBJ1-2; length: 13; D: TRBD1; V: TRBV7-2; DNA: TGTGCCAGCAGCAAGGGACAGAACTATGGCTACACCTTC; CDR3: CASSKGQNYGYTF
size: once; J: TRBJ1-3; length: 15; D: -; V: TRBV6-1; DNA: TGTGCCAGCAGTCCCTCGGGCCGCGGGGGAAACACCATATATTTT; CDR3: CASSPSGRGGNTIYF
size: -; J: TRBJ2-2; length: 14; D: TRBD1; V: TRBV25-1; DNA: TGTGCCAGCAGTAGACAGGGGGTTGGCAAGAAGCTGTTTTTT; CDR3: CASSRQGVGKKLFF
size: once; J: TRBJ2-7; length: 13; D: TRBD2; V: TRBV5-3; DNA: TGTGCCAGAATACGGCTAGCGGGGTACGAGCAGTACTTC; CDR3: CARIRLAGYEQYF
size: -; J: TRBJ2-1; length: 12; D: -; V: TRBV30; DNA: TGTGCCTGGAGGTTTGTATTCGATGAGCAGTTCTTC; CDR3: CAWRFVFDEQFF
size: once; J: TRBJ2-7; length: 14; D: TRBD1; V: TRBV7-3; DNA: TGTGCCAGCAGGGTTACAGGGGAAGGACACGAGCAGTACTTC; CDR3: CASRVTGEGHEQYF
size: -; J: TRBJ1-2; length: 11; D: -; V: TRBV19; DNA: TGTGCCAGTAGTGAGGGTTTGGGCTACACCTTC; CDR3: CASSEGLGYTF
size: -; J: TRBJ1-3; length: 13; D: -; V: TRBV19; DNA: TGTGCCAGTAGTGGGGACACTGGAAACACCATATATTTT; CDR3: CASSGDTGNTIYF
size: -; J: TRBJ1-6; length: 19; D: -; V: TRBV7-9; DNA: TGTGCCAGCAGCTCTATGGGACAATTCCCGAGCTCCTATAATTCACCCCTCCACTTT; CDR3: CASSSMGQFPSSYNSPLHF
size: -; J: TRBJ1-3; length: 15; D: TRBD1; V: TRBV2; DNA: TGTGCCAGCAGGAAGGACAGGGCGGCCGGAAACACCATATATTTT; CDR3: CASRKDRAAGNTIYF
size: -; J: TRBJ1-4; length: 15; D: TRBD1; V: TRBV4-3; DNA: TGCGCCAGCAGCGAAGGGGACAGGCTGGTTGAAAAACTGTTTTTT; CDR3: CASSEGDRLVEKLFF
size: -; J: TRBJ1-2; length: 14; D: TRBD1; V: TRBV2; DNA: TGTGCCAGCAGGGACCGGACAGGCAACTATGGCTACACCTTC; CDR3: CASRDRTGNYGYTF
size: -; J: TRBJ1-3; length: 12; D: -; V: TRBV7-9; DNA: TGTGCCAGCAGCCTCTCTGGAAACACCATATATTTT; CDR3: CASSLSGNTIYF
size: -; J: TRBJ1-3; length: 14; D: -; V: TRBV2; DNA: TGTGCCCAAGGAGGCGGCCCCTTAGGAAACACCATATATTTT; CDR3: CAQGGGPLGNTIYF
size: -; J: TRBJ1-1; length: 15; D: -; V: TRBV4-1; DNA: TGCGCCAGCAGCCAAAGTACCGGGGGTCGTTATGAAGCTTTCTTT; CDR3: CASSQSTGGRYEAFF
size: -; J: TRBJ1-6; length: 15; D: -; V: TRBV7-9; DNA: TGTGCCAGCAGCTTACGGGGTCGGTATAATTCACCCCTCCACTTT; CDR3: CASSLRGRYNSPLHF
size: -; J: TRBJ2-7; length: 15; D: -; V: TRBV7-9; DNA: TGTGCCAGCAGCAGGATCGGGGTGCGTCGTTACGAGCAGTACTTC; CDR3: CASSRIGVRRYEQYF
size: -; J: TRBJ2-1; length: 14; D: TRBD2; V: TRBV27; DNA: TGTGCCAGCAGGGGTCCTAGCGGGGGGATCGGGCAGTTCTTC; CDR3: CASRGPSGGIGQFF
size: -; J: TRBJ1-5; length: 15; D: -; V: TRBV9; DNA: TGTGCCAGCAGCGTAGGAGGAGGGGTCAATCAGCCCCAGCATTTT; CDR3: CASSVGGGVNQPQHF
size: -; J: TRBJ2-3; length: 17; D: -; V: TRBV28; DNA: TGTGCCAGCAGTTTATCGCAACAGGGTTTAAGCACAGATACGCAGTATTTT; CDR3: CASSLSQQGLSTDTQYF
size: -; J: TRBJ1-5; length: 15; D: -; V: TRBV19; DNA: TGTGCCAGTAGTTCCCAAGAGGCGGGCAATCAGCCCCAGCATTTT; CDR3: CASSSQEAGNQPQHF
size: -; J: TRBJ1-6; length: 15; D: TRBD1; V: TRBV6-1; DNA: TGTGCCAGCGGGTTCGGACAGGGCCATAATTCACCCCTCCACTTT; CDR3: CASGFGQGHNSPLHF
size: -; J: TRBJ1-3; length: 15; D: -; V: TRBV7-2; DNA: TGTGCCAGCAGCAAACAGCGGACAGCTGGAAACACCATATATTTT; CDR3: CASSKQRTAGNTIYF
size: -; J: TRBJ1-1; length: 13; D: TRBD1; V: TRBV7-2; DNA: TGTGCCAGCAGCTCGGACAGGGGTACTGAAGCTTTCTTT; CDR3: CASSSDRGTEAFF
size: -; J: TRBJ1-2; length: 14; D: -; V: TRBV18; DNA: TGTGCCAGCTCCCCTCAGGCGGGGCAGGATGGCTACACCTTC; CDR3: CASSPQAGQDGYTF
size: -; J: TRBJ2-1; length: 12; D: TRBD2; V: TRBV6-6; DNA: TGTGCCAGCAGGGGATCGGGGGGGCCGGCCTTCTTC; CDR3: CASRGSGGPAFF
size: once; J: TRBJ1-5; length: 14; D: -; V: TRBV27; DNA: TGTGCCAGCAGTTTTGGCCAAGTCAATCAGCCCCAGCATTTT; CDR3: CASSFGQVNQPQHF
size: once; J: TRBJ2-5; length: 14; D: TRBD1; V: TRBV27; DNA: TGTGCCAGCAGTTGGGACAGGGCGGCAGAGACCCAGTACTTC; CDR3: CASSWDRAAETQYF
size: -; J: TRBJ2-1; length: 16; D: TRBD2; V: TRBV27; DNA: TGTGCCAGCAGTCCCCTGACTAGCGGGGGAGGTAGTGAGCAGTTCTTC; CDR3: CASSPLTSGGGSEQFF
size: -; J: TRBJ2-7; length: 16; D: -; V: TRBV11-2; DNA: TGTGCCAGCAGCCCTCGGAGGGCGAGAAGCTCCTACGAGCAGTACTTC; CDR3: CASSPRRARSSYEQYF
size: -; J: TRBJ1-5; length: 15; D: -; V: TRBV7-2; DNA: TGTGCCAGCAGCTTAGACTGGGGCATTTCGAAGCCCCAGCATTTT; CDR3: CASSLDWGISKPQHF
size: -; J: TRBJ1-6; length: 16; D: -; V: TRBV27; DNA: TGTGCCAGCAGTCTGAAACCGGGACACCCTAATTCACCCCTCCACTTT; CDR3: CASSLKPGHPNSPLHF